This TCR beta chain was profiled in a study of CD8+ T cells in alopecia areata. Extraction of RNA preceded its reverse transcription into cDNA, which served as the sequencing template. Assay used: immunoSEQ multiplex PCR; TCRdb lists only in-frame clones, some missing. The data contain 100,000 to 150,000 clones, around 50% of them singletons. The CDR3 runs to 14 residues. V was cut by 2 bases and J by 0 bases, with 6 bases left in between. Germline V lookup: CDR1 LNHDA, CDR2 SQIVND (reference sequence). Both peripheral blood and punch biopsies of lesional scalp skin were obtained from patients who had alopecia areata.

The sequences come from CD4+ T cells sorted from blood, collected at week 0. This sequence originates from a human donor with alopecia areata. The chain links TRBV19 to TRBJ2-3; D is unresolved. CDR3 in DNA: TGTGCCAGTAGTATATCGGGCAGCACAGATACGCAGTATTTT. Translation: CASSISGSTDTQYF.